This TCR beta chain is from a study of tumor-infiltrating lymphocytes in primary liver carcinoma. Across the study: Those sampled were patients whose primary liver carcinoma was treated by surgical resection. Each of the samples returned roughly 3.65 to 7.5 million productive TCRbeta reads (a yield similar across tissue types).

Study-wide findings and caveats: Blood fell significantly below tumors in its top-250-clone fraction (p = 0.039).

Germline loops: CDR1 SGHAT, CDR2 FQNNGV. Deletions cut 1 base from V and 5 bases from J, with 14 bases between. This CDR3 region has 15 residues. Concerning this clonotype itself: The antigen remains undetermined. Just one base apart from a much larger clone, this may be a read error.

With approximately 500 ng total RNA as template and a constant-region primer, TCR beta cDNA was made. Library construction for TCR beta comprised three nested multiplex PCR rounds performed with slightly modified ARM-PCR. Primers for the first two PCR rounds were TRBV1-TRBV30 forward primers and a C-beta reverse primer (about 9 cycles per round). TCRdb independently ran MiXCR on the multiplex PCR reads; one entry per CDR3 protein. The repertoire holds hundreds of thousands of distinct CDR3 sequences, with over 55% as singletons. Germline DNA was also extracted, while the blood RNA originated from unsorted whole blood. No treatment had been given to the patients, who were chronically infected with HBV.

The rearrangement joins TRBV11-2 to TRBJ2-5, with a possible D match to TRBD2 (6 bases). The sequenced material came from peripheral blood. This TCR came from a man aged 40-49 years with primary liver carcinoma and hepatitis B virus infection. CDR3 sequence reads: CASSLVVGGWETQYF. The CDR3 nucleotides are TGTGCCAGCAGCTTAGTAGTCGGGGGATGGGAGACCCAGTACTTC.